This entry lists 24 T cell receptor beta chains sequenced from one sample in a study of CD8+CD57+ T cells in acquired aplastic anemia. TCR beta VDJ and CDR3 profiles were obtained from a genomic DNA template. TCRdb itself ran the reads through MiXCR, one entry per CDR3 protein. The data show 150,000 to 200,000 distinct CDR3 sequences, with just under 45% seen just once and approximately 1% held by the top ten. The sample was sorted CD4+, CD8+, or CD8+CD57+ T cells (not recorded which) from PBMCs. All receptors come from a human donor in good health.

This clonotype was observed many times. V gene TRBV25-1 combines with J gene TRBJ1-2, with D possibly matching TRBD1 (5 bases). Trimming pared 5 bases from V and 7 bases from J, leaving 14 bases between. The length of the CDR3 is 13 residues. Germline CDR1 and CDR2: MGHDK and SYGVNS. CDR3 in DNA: TGTGCCAGCAGTACGGGACGGGGCCGTGGCTACACCTTC. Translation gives CASSTGRGRGYTF.

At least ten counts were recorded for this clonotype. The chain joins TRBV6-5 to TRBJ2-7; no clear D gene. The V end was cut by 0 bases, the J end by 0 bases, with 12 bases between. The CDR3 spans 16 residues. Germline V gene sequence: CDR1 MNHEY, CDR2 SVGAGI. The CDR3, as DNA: TGTGCCAGCAGTTACTCCCCGGAAGCTTCCTCCTACGAGCAGTACTTC. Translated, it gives CASSYSPEASSYEQYF.

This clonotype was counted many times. CDR3 in amino acids: CATSEIENYGYTF. For the CDR3, the DNA is TGTGCCACCAGCGAGATAGAGAACTATGGCTACACCTTC. The chain combines TRBV15 with TRBJ1-2; no clear D gene. V dropped 5 bases and J dropped 2 bases, with 9 bases sitting between them. Germline assignment: CDR1 LNHNV and CDR2 YYDKDF (reference sequence). The CDR3 is made up of 13 amino acids.

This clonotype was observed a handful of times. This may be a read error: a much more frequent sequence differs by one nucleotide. CDR3 residues: CAGSVGQGLGEQYF. For the CDR3, the DNA is TGTGCCGGCAGTGTGGGACAGGGCCTGGGGGAGCAGTACTTC. This rearrangement joins TRBV6-4 to TRBJ2-7, with TRBD1 identical over 9 bases. Germline CDR1 is MRHNA and CDR2 is SNTAGT. The CDR3 runs to 14 residues.

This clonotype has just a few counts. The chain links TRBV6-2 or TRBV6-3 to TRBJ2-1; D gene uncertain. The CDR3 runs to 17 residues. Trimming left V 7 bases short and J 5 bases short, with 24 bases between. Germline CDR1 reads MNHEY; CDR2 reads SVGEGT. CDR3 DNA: TGTGCCAGCAATTTTCTGCCAGTTCAGCACAAGGACAATGAGCAGTTCTTC. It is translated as CASNFLPVQHKDNEQFF.

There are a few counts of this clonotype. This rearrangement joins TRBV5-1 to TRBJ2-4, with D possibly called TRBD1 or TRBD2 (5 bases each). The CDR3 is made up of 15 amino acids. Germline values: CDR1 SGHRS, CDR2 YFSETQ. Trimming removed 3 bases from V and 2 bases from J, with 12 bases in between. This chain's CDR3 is CASSSPGTTKNIQYF. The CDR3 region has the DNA TGCGCCAGCAGCTCACCCGGGACGACCAAAAACATTCAGTACTTC.

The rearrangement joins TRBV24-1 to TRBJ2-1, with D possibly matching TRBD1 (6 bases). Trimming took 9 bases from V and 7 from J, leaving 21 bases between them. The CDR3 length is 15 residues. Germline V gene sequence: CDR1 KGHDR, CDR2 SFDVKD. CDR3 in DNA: TGTGCCACCGGATCGACGACAGGCAGTGTGAATGAGCAGTTCTTC. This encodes CATGSTTGSVNEQFF.

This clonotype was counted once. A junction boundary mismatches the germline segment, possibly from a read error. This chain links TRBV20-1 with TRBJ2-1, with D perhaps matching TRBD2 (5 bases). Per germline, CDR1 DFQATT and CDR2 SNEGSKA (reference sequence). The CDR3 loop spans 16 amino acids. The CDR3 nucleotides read TGCAGTGCTGGAGACACGCCCGGGGTTTACTACAATGAGCAGTTCTTC. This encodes CSAGDTPGVYYNEQFF.

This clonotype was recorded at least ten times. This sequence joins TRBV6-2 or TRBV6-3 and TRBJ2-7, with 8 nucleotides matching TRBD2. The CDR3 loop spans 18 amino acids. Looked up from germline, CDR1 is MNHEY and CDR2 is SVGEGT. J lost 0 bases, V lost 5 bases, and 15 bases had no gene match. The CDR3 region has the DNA TGTGCCAGCAGTCACGACCCCGGGAGGGGGGGCCTCTCCTACGAGCAGTACTTC. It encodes CASSHDPGRGGLSYEQYF.

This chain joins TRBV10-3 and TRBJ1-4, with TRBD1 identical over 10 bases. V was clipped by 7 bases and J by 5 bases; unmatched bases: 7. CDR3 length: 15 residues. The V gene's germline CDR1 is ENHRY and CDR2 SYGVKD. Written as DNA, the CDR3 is TGTGCCATCACGGGACAGGGGAACTACAATGAAAAACTGTTTTTT. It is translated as CAITGQGNYNEKLFF.

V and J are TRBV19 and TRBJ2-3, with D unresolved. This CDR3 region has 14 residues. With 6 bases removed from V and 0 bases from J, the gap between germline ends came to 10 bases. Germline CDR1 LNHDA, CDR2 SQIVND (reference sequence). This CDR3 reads CASSVASSTDTQYF. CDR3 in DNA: TGTGCCAGTAGCGTAGCTTCTAGCACAGATACGCAGTATTTT.

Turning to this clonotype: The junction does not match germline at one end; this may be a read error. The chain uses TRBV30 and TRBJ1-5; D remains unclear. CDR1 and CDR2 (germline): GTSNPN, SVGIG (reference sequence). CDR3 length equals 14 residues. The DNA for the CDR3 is TGTGCCTGGAGTGTAGGGCTCACCAATCAGCTCCAGCATTTT. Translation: CAWSVGLTNQLQHF.

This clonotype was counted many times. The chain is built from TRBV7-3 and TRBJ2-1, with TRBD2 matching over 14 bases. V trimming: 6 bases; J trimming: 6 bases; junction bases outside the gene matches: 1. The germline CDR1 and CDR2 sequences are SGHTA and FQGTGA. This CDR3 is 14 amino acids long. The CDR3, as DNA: TGTGCCAGCAGGACTAGCGGGGGGGCCAATGAGCAGTTCTTC. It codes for CASRTSGGANEQFF.

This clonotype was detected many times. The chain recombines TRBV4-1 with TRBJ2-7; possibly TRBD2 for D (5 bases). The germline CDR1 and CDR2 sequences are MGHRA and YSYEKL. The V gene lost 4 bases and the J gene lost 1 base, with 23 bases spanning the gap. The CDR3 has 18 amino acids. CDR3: CASSPNLSRGKSSYEQYF. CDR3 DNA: TGCGCCAGCAGCCCCAATCTGAGTAGAGGGAAGAGTTCCTACGAGCAGTACTTC.

The DNA for the CDR3 is TGCGCCAGCAATCGCTTGGGGGAGAACACTGAAGCTTTCTTT. Protein: CASNRLGENTEAFF. This sequence joins TRBV10-2 and TRBJ1-1; maybe TRBD1 (5 bases). The CDR3 length is 14 residues. Trimming removed 7 bases from V and 1 base from J, with 13 bases in between. The V gene's germline CDR1 is WSHSY and CDR2 SAAADI.

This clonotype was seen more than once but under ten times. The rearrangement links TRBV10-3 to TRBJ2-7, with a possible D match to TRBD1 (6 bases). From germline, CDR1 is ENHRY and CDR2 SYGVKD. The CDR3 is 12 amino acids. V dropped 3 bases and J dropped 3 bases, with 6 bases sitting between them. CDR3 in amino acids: CAISEGGYEQYF. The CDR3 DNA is TGTGCCATCAGTGAAGGGGGCTACGAGCAGTACTTC.

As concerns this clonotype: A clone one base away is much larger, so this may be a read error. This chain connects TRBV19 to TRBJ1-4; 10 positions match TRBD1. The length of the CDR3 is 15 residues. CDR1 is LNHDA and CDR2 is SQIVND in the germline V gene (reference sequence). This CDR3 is CVSSGGQGENEKLSF. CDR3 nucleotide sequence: TGTGTCAGTAGTGGAGGACAGGGGGAAAATGAAAAACTGTCTTTT.

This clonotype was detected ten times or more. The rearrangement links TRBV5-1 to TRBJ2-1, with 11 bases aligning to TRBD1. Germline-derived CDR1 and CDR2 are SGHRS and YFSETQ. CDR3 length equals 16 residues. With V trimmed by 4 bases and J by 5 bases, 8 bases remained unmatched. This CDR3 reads CASSPTGTGGNNEQFF. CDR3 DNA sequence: TGCGCCAGCAGCCCGACCGGGACAGGGGGGAACAATGAGCAGTTCTTC.

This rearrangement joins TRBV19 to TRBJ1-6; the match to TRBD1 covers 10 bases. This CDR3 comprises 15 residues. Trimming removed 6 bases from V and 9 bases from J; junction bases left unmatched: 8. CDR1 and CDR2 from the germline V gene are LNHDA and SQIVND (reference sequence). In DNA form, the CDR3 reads TGTGCCAGTAGCAGCCCGACAGGGGGCAGTTCACCCCTCCACTTT. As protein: CASSSPTGGSSPLHF.

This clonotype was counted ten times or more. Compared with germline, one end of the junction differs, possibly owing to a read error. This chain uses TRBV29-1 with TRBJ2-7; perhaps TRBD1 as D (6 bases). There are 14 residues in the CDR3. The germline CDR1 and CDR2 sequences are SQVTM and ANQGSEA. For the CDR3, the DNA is TGCAGCTTCCTCGTAACAGGGAACTCCCACGAGCAGTACTTC. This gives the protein CSFLVTGNSHEQYF.

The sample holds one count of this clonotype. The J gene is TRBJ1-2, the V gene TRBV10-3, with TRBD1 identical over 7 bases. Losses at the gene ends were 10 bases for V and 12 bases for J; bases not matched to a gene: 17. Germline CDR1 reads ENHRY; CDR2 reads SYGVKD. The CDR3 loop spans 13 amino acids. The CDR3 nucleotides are TGTGCCAGCGCGGAAGGGGGCGCGGATGGAAACACCTTC. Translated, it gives CASAEGGADGNTF.

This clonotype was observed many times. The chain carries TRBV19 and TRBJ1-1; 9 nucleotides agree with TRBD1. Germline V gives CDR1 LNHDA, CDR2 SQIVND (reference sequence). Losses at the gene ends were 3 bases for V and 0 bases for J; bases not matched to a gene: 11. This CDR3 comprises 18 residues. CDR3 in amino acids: CASSIGLGQGPMNTEAFF. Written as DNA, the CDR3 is TGTGCCAGTAGTATCGGTTTAGGACAGGGGCCAATGAACACTGAAGCTTTCTTT.

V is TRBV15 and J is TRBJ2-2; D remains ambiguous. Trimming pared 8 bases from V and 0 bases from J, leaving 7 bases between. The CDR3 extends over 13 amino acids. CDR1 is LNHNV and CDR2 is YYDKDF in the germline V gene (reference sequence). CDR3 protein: CATGQTNTGELFF. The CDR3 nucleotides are TGTGCCACCGGGCAGACGAACACCGGGGAGCTGTTTTTT.

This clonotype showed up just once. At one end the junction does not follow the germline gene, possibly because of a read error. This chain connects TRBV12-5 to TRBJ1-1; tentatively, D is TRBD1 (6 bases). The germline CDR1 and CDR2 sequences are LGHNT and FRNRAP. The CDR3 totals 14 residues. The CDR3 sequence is CASGLGEQGSGAFF. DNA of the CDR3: TGCGCTAGTGGTTTGGGCGAACAGGGATCTGGAGCTTTCTTT.